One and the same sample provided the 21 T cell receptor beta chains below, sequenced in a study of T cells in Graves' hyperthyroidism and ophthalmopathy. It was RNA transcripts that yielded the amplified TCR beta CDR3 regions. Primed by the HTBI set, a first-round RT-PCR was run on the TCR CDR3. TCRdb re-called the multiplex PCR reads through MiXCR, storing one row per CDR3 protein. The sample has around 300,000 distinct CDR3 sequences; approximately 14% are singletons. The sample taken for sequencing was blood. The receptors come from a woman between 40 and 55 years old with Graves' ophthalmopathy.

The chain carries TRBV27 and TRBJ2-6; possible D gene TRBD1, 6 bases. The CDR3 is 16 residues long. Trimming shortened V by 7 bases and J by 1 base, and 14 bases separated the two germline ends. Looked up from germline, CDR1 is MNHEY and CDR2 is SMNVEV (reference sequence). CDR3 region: CASTRATGSGANVLTF. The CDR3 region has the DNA TGTGCCAGCACAAGGGCCACAGGGTCTGGGGCCAACGTCCTGACTTTC.

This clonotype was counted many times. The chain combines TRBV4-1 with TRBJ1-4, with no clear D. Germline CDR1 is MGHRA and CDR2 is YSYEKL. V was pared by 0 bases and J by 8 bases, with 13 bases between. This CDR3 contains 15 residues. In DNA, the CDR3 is TGCGCCAGCAGCCAAGATCGTGAAGGGCGGGAAAAACTGTTTTTT. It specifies CASSQDREGREKLFF.

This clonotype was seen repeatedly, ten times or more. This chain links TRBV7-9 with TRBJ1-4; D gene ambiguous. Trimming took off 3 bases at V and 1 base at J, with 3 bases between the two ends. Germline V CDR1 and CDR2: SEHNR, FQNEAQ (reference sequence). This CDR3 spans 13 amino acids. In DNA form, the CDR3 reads TGTGCCAGCAGCTTTAAAACTAATGAAAAACTGTTTTTT. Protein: CASSFKTNEKLFF. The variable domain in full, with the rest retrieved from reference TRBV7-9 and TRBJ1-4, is DTGVSQNPRHKITKRGQNVTFRCDPISEHNRLYWYRQTLGQGPEFLTYFQNEAQLEKSRLLSDRFSAERPKGSFSTLEIQRTEQGDSAMYLCASSFKTNEKLFFGSGTQLSVL.

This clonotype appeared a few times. The CDR3 nucleotides are TGTGCCAGTTCGGACAGGGGGCGTTCACCCCTCCACTTT. Encoded protein: CASSDRGRSPLHF. The rearrangement uses TRBV19 and TRBJ1-6, with 11 bases identical to TRBD1. The CDR3 runs to 13 residues. Trimming cost V 8 bases and J 9 bases; bases outside gene matches: 3. The V gene's germline CDR1 is LNHDA and CDR2 SQIVND (reference sequence).

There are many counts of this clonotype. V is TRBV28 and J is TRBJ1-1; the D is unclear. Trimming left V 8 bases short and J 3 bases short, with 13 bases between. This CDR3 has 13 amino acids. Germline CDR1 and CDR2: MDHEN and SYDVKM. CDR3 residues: CASQYIRDTEAFF. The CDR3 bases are TGTGCCAGCCAATACATTCGGGACACTGAAGCTTTCTTT.

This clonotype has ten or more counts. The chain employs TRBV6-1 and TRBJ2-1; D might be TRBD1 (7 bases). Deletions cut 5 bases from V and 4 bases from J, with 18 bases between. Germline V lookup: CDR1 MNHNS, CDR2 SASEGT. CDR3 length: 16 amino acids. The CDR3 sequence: CASSPGPGGIYNEQFF. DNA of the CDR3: TGTGCCAGCAGTCCCGGGCCAGGGGGGATTTACAATGAGCAGTTCTTC.

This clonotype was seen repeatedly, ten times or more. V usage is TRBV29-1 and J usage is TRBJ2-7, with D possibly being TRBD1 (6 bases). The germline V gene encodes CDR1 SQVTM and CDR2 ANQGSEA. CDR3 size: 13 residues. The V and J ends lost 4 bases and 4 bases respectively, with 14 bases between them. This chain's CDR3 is CSVVRGRGYEQYF. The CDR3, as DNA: TGCAGCGTTGTAAGGGGGAGAGGTTACGAGCAGTACTTC.

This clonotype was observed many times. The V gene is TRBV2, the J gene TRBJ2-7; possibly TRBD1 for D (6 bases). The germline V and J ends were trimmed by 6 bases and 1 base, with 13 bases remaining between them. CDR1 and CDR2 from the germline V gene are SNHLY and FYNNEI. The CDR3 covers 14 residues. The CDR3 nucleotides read TGTGCCAGCAGACTGCTGGACAGATCCTACGAGCAGTACTTC. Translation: CASRLLDRSYEQYF. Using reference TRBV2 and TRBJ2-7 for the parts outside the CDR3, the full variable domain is EPEVTQTPSHQVTQMGQEVILRCVPISNHLYFYWYRQILGQKVEFLVSFYNNEISEKSEIFDDQFSVERPDGSNFTLKIRSTKLEDSAMYFCASRLLDRSYEQYFGPGTRLTVT.

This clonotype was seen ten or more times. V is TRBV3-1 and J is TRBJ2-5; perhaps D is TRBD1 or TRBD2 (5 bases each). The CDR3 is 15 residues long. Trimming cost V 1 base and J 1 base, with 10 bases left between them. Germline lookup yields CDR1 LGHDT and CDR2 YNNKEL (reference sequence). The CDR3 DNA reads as TGTGCCAGCAGCCAAGTGGGACGGCCCCAAGAGACCCAGTACTTC. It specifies CASSQVGRPQETQYF.

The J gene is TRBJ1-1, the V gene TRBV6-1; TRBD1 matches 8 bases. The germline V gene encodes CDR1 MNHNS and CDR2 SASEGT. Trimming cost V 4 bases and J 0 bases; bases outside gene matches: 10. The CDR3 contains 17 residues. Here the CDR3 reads CASSAPGGGRMNTEAFF. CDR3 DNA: TGTGCCAGCAGTGCACCAGGGGGCGGACGCATGAACACTGAAGCTTTCTTT.

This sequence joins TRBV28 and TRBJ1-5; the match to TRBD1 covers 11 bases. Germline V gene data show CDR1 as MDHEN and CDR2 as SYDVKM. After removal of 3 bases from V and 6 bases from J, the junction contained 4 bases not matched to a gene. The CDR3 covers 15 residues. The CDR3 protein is CASSLEDRGRQPQHF. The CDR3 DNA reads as TGTGCCAGCAGTTTGGAGGACAGGGGGCGTCAGCCCCAGCATTTT.

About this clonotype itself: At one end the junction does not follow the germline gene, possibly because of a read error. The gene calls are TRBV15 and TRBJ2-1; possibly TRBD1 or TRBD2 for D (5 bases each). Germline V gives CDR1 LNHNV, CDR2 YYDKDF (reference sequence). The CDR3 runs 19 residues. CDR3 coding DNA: TGTGCCACCAGCAGAGTGGGGGTCGGAGGAAGAGGGACGGACAATGAGCAGCTCTTC. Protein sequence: CATSRVGVGGRGTDNEQLF.

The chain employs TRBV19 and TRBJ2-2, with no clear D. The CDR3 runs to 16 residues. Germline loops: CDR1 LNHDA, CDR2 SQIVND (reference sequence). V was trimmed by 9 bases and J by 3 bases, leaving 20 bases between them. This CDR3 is CASTPIGPEHTGELFF. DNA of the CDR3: TGTGCCAGCACTCCTATCGGGCCGGAGCACACCGGGGAGCTGTTTTTT.

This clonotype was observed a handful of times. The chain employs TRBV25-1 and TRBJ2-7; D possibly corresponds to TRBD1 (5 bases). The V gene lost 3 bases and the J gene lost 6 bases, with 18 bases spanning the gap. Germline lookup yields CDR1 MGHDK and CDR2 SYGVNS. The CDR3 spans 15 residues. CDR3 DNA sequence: TGTGCCAGCAGTGATCCCCATCCTTTTGGGGCCGAGCAGTACTTC. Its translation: CASSDPHPFGAEQYF.

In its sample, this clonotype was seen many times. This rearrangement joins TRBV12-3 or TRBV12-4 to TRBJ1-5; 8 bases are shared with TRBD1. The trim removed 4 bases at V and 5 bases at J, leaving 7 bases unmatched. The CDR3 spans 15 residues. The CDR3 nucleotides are TGTGCCAGCAGTTCGCAGGGGGCCACGGATCAGCCCCAGCATTTT. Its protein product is CASSSQGATDQPQHF.

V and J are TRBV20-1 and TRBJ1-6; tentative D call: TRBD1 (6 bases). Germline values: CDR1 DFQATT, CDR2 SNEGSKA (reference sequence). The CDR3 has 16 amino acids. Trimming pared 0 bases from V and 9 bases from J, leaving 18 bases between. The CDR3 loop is CSARDLTGLVSSPLHF. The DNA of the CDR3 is TGCAGTGCTAGAGATCTAACAGGGTTAGTTTCTTCACCCCTCCACTTT.

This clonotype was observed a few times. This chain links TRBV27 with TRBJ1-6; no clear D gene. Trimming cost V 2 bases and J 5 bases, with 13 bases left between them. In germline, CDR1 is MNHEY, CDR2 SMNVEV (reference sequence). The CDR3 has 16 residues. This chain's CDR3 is CASSLRWGADNSPLHF. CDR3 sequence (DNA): TGTGCCAGCAGTTTAAGGTGGGGTGCGGATAATTCACCCCTCCACTTT.

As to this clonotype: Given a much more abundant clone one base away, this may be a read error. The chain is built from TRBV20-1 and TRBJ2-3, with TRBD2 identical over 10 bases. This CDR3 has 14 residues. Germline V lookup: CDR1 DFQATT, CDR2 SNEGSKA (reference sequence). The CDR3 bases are TGCGGTGCTCTTAGCGGGAGGAGCACAGATACGCAGTATTTT. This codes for CGALSGRSTDTQYF.

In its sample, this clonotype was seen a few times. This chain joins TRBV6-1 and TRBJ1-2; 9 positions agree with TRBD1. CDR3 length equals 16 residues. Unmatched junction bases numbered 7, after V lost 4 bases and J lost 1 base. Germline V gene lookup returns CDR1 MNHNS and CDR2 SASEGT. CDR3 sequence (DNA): TGTGCCAGCAGTGGCTGGACAGGGGATCTTAACTATGGCTACACCTTC. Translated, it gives CASSGWTGDLNYGYTF.

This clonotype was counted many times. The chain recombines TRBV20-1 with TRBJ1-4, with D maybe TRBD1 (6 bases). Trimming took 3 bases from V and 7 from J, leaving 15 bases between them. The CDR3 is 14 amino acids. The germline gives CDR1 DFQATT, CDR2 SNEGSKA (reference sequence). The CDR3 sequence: CSASKRGGTEKLFF. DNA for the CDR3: TGCAGTGCTAGTAAGAGGGGGGGAACTGAAAAACTGTTTTTT.

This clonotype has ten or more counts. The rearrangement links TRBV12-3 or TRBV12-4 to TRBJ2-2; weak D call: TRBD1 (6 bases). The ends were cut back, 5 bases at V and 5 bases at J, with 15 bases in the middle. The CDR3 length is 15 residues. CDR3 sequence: CASSQVGRGTGELFF. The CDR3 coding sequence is TGTGCCAGCAGTCAAGTGGGCAGGGGTACCGGGGAGCTGTTTTTT.